A selection of T cell receptor beta chains follows, all from one sample in a study of blood T cell repertoires in COVID-19. The table came from immunoSEQ multiplex PCR; TCRdb's copy has only in-frame clones and leaves some out. The sample contains 180,000 or so clones, about 89% of which appear only once. Material: peripheral blood. Receptor source: a man aged 40-50 years with active or convalescent COVID-19. Each CDR3 is given with its conserved first and last residue. The D gene is left open where the match is weak. Size tells how often a clone was seen (once, few, many) or the class of an expanded clone, and some rows leave it out.

size,D,J,V,CDR3,DNA
.,TRBD1,TRBJ2-7,TRBV10-2,CASRLGTAHEQYF,TGCGCCAGCAGGCTAGGGACAGCCCACGAGCAGTACTTC
.,.,TRBJ2-5,TRBV19,CASSTGLQETQYF,TGTGCCAGTTCAACAGGCCTGCAAGAGACCCAGTACTTC
.,.,TRBJ2-5,TRBV10-3,CAISGSQETQYF,TGTGCCATCAGTGGTAGTCAAGAGACCCAGTACTTC
.,TRBD1,TRBJ2-3,TRBV4-1,CASSRPGQGKADTQYF,TGCGCCAGCAGCCGGCCGGGACAGGGGAAGGCAGATACGCAGTATTTT
once,.,TRBJ1-4,TRBV11-2,CASSLKGATNEKLFF,TGTGCCAGCAGCCTAAAAGGGGCAACTAATGAAAAACTGTTTTTT
once,.,TRBJ1-2,TRBV19,CASSIDRRLGFANYGYTF,TGTGCCAGTAGTATAGATCGGAGGTTGGGGTTTGCTAACTATGGCTACACCTTC
.,TRBD2,TRBJ2-2,TRBV4-2,CASSQGGSGGTGELFF,TGTGCCAGCAGCCAAGGGGGAAGCGGGGGCACCGGGGAGCTGTTTTTT
.,.,TRBJ1-2,TRBV5-5,CASSFRGGDGYTF,TGTGCCAGCAGCTTTCGGGGTGGTGATGGCTACACCTTC
.,TRBD1,TRBJ2-5,TRBV29-1,CSVVFRDRGLETQYF,TGCAGCGTTGTGTTTCGAGACAGGGGGCTGGAGACCCAGTACTTC
.,.,TRBJ1-3,TRBV6-1,CASSEMYSSGNTIYF,TGTGCCAGCAGTGAGATGTACAGCTCTGGAAACACCATATATTTT
.,.,TRBJ2-3,TRBV6-6,CASIGVGVGGTDTQYF,TGTGCCAGCATAGGGGTTGGTGTAGGTGGCACAGATACGCAGTATTTT
.,.,TRBJ2-7,TRBV30,CAWSASFSGFGYEQYF,TGTGCCTGGAGTGCCTCGTTTTCCGGGTTCGGCTACGAGCAGTACTTC
.,TRBD1,TRBJ1-2,TRBV4-2,CASSHPTDRTGNNYGYTF,TGTGCCAGCAGCCACCCTACGGACAGGACCGGGAACAACTATGGCTACACCTTC
.,.,TRBJ2-3,TRBV5-6,CASSSRGVSTDTQYF,TGTGCCAGCAGCTCCAGGGGGGTAAGCACAGATACGCAGTATTTT
.,.,TRBJ2-2,TRBV2,CASSEANGGQLFF,TGTGCCAGCAGTGAAGCTAACGGGGGGCAGCTGTTTTTT
.,TRBD1,TRBJ1-2,TRBV3-1/TRBV3-2,CASSQELTGARYGYTF,TGTGCCAGCAGCCAAGAATTGACAGGGGCCCGCTATGGCTACACCTTC
.,.,TRBJ1-2,TRBV20-1,CSASGTQANYGYTF,TGCAGTGCTAGTGGGACACAAGCTAACTATGGCTACACCTTC
.,TRBD1,TRBJ2-5,TRBV7-3,CASSLRGDDRGETQYF,TGTGCCAGCAGCTTAAGGGGGGACGACAGGGGAGAGACCCAGTACTTC
.,.,TRBJ1-1,TRBV11-2,CASSLGVGGRTEAFF,TGTGCCAGCAGCTTAGGTGTTGGGGGCCGGACTGAAGCTTTCTTT
.,.,TRBJ2-7,TRBV7-2,CASSFPGSYEQYF,TGTGCCAGCAGCTTCCCCGGGTCCTACGAGCAGTACTTC
.,.,TRBJ1-1,TRBV5-1,CASSLGGATEAFF,TGCGCCAGCAGCTTGGGCGGGGCCACTGAAGCTTTCTTT
.,.,TRBJ2-7,TRBV6-2/TRBV6-3,CASSGSGTSYEQYF,TGTGCCAGCAGTGGCTCCGGGACAAGCTACGAGCAGTACTTC